This TCR beta chain originates from a study of blood T cell repertoires in COVID-19. Whole-study context: Resolution of symptoms, clearance, or two negative PCRs was present in recovered Cohort 3 donors. T cells, B-cell-depleted T cells, or PBMCs provided the cDNA or gDNA that served as material. Material from acute and convalescent COVID-19 was sourced from the United States, Italy and Spain.

With V trimmed by 10 bases and J by 10 bases, 6 bases remained unmatched. Germline V CDR1 and CDR2: MDHEN, SYDVKM. There are 11 residues in the CDR3. Data came from immunoSEQ multiplex PCR; TCRdb stores just in-frame clones and leaves some out. The sample shows some 160,000 clones, 65% to 80% of them seen only once. Enrollees, about 18 to 89 years old, lived in around 23 US areas. Sequencing was carried out using PBMCs or T cells enriched from blood (not recorded which). The clonotype originates from a woman aged 70 to 79 in a cohort exposed to, infected with or recovered from COVID-19 (not recorded which). The chain uses TRBV28 and TRBJ2-1, with 8 bases that match TRBD1. The chain's CDR3 is CATWTGREQFF. DNA for the CDR3: TGTGCCACCTGGACAGGGAGGGAGCAGTTCTTC.